These 2 T cell receptor beta chains were sequenced from one sample in a study of blood T cells in healthy people across ages (dated by TCRdb to 2013 to 2016). The library was built by means of 5' RACE. The sample was run on an Illumina HiSeq 2500. A second PCR of about 7 to 12 cycles was run with a J-beta primer mix and a sample-barcoded 5' primer. TCRdb reran the public reads through fastp at Q25 and MiXCR, keeping productive beta chains. Merged by CDR3 protein, the rows form single entries marked with the most common genes and DNA. The sample table holds approximately 800,000 distinct CDR3 sequences, of which roughly 35% were seen once. Around 13% of the sample comes from the top ten. The sequencing input was blood. These receptors originate from a man younger than 35 in good health.

This chain links TRBV12-3 or TRBV12-4 with TRBJ2-7, with D perhaps assigned TRBD1 or TRBD2 (5 bases each). V was shortened by 6 bases and J by 3 bases, with 9 bases between the two germline ends. This CDR3 has 12 amino acids. The CDR3 region is CASSWDLYEQYF. CDR3 sequence (DNA): TGTGCCAGCAGCTGGGACCTCTACGAGCAGTACTTC.

This chain joins TRBV28 and TRBJ2-1; D is perhaps TRBD1 (5 bases). The germline V and J ends were trimmed by 6 bases and 6 bases, with 18 bases remaining between them. This CDR3 spans 15 amino acids. CDR1 and CDR2 from the germline V gene are MDHEN and SYDVKM. Written as DNA, the CDR3 is TGTGCCAGCAGAGCACAGACAGACACCTTCAATGAGCAGTTCTTC. It specifies CASRAQTDTFNEQFF.